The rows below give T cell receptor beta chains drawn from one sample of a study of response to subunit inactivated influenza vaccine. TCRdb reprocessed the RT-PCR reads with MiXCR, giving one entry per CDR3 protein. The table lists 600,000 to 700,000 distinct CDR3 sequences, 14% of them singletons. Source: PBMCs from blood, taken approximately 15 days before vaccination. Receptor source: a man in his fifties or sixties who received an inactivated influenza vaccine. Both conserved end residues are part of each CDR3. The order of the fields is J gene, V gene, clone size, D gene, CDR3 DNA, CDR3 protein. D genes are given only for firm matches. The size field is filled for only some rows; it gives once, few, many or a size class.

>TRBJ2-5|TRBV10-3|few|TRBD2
TGTGCCATCAGTGCGGGAGGGCCAGAGACCCAGTACTTC
CAISAGGPETQYF
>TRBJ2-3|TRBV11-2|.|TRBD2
TGTGCCAGCAGCTTGTCTCCTAGCGGGAGATTTAGCACAGATACGCAGTATTTT
CASSLSPSGRFSTDTQYF
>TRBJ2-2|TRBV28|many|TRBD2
TGTGCCAGCAGTGACGGACTAGCGGGACCTGGGTCCGGGGAGCTGTTTTTT
CASSDGLAGPGSGELFF
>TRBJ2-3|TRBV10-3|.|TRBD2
TGTGCCATCAAGGGGACTAGCGGGAGCACAGATACGCAGTATTTT
CAIKGTSGSTDTQYF
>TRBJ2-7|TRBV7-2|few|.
TGTGCCAGCAGCTTAGGAGGTCTAGTTGGGGCCGAGCAGTACTTC
CASSLGGLVGAEQYF
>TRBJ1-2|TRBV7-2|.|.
TGTGCCAGCAGCTTAGCGGCCCTAACTAACTATGGCTACACCTTC
CASSLAALTNYGYTF
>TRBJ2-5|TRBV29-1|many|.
TGCAGCGTTGAAATGACAGTAGAGACCCAGTACTTC
CSVEMTVETQYF
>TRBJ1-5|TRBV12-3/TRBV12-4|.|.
TGTGCCAGCAGCCTAGAGGAGGATCAGCCCCATCATTTT
CASSLEEDQPHHF
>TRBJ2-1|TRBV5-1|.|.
TGCGCCAGCAGCCCCCGGCTGGGGGTCTCCTACAATGAGCAGTTCTTC
CASSPRLGVSYNEQFF
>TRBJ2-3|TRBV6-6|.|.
TGTGCCAGCACCTATGGGGATACGCGGTATTTT
CASTYGDTRYF
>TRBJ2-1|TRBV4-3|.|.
TGCGCCAGCAGCCACAAGGGGTGGAACGAGCAGTTCTTC
CASSHKGWNEQFF
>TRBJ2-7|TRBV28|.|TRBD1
TGTGCCAGCATTCCCGGACAGGGGAGCTCCTACGAGCAGTACTTC
CASIPGQGSSYEQYF
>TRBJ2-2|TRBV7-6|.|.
TGTGCCAGCAGCCCATGGGATTACACCGGGGAGCTGTTTTTT
CASSPWDYTGELFF
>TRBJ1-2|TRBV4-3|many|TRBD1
TGCGCCAGCAGCCCGGGACAGGGGGACTATGGCTACACCTTC
CASSPGQGDYGYTF
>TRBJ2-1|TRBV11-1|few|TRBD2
TGTGCCAGCAGCTTAGCCGGACTAGCCACCTACAATGAGCAGTTCTTC
CASSLAGLATYNEQFF